This is a list of T cell receptor beta chains from one sample in a study of human T cells and chemical hapten exposure. TCRdb re-analysed the RACE reads in MiXCR, keeping a single row per CDR3 protein. The repertoire holds some 380,000 distinct CDR3 sequences, with about 4.4% as singletons. The sequencing used whole blood, collected in connection with sensitization to the hapten diphenylcyclopropenone (DPC). These receptors all come from a woman between 50 and 59 years old with alopecia areata. Some clones in this sample may be carry-over from other donors' samples. Each CDR3 is given with its conserved first and last residue. The order of the fields is D gene, J gene, V gene, clone size, CDR3 DNA, CDR3 protein. A D gene is named only where the DNA matches it firmly. Expanded clones get a size class; other rows say once, few or many, or leave the size out.

D: .; J: TRBJ2-3; V: TRBV12-3/TRBV12-4; size: many; DNA: TGCGCCAGCAGCTTGGGTGGCAGGTCAACAGATACGCAGTATTTT; CDR3: CASSLGGRSTDTQYF
D: .; J: TRBJ2-7; V: TRBV2; size: once; DNA: TGTGCCAGCAGTTTTGTAGCGGCGTCCGTCTACGAGCAGTACTTC; CDR3: CASSFVAASVYEQYF
D: .; J: TRBJ1-1; V: TRBV5-4; size: many; DNA: TGTGCCAGCAGCTTAAGTATCCTGACTCCATCTGAAGCTTTCTTT; CDR3: CASSLSILTPSEAFF
D: TRBD2; J: TRBJ2-7; V: TRBV6-5; size: few; DNA: TGTGCCAGCAGTTACGGGGGGACTAGCGGGAGCTACGAGCAGTACTTC; CDR3: CASSYGGTSGSYEQYF
D: .; J: TRBJ2-5; V: TRBV20-1; size: many; DNA: TGCAGTGCTACCGATCTGGAGACCCAGTACTTC; CDR3: CSATDLETQYF
D: TRBD1; J: TRBJ1-1; V: TRBV20-1; size: many; DNA: TGCAGTGCTAGGAACCCGGGACAGTCCTTTGAAGCTTTCTTT; CDR3: CSARNPGQSFEAFF
D: .; J: TRBJ2-5; V: TRBV2; size: .; DNA: TGTGCCAGCAGTGAAAGGGATACCCTCGGAGAGACCCAGTACTTC; CDR3: CASSERDTLGETQYF
D: TRBD1; J: TRBJ1-5; V: TRBV3-1; size: many; DNA: TGTGCCAGCAGCTCCACAGGGGGAGGGCCCCAGCATTTT; CDR3: CASSSTGGGPQHF
D: TRBD1; J: TRBJ1-5; V: TRBV6-1; size: many; DNA: TGTGCCAGCACATTAACAGGGGGGCAAGGCGAGCCCCAGCATTTT; CDR3: CASTLTGGQGEPQHF
D: .; J: TRBJ2-7; V: TRBV7-2; size: few; DNA: TGTGCCAGCAGCTTACTCCACGAGCAGTACTTC; CDR3: CASSLLHEQYF
D: .; J: TRBJ1-2; V: TRBV5-1; size: .; DNA: TGCGCCAGCAGCTTGGCCGTCGGACACCTAAACTATGGCTACACCTTC; CDR3: CASSLAVGHLNYGYTF
D: .; J: TRBJ2-1; V: TRBV12-3/TRBV12-4; size: many; DNA: TGTGCCAGCAGTTACGGGGGCCGGGAGCAGTTCTTC; CDR3: CASSYGGREQFF
D: .; J: TRBJ2-7; V: TRBV6-5; size: many; DNA: TGTGCCAGCAGTTACTCTCATACAGGGAAGCAGTACTTC; CDR3: CASSYSHTGKQYF
D: .; J: TRBJ2-7; V: TRBV29-1; size: many; DNA: TGCAGCGTGCGCACGGGATACGAGCAGTACTTC; CDR3: CSVRTGYEQYF
D: .; J: TRBJ1-5; V: TRBV19; size: many; DNA: TGTGCCAGTAGTATAGATCGACTGCGTCATCAGCCCCAGCATTTT; CDR3: CASSIDRLRHQPQHF
D: TRBD2; J: TRBJ2-7; V: TRBV28; size: .; DNA: TGTGCCAGTGGGACTAGCGGGGTTTACGGGCAGTACTTC; CDR3: CASGTSGVYGQYF
D: .; J: TRBJ1-6; V: TRBV21-1; size: many; DNA: TGTGCCAGCAGCAAAAGGAGGCAGGGGAATTCACCCCTCCACTTT; CDR3: CASSKRRQGNSPLHF
D: TRBD1; J: TRBJ2-6; V: TRBV9; size: .; DNA: TGTGCCAGCAGCGTAGCCCCCAACAGGGGGCTCTCTGGGGCCAACGTCCTGACTTTC; CDR3: CASSVAPNRGLSGANVLTF
D: .; J: TRBJ2-1; V: TRBV6-1; size: many; DNA: TGTGCCAGCAGTGAAAAGGGATCATACAATGAGCAGTTCTTC; CDR3: CASSEKGSYNEQFF
D: TRBD1; J: TRBJ2-3; V: TRBV12-3/TRBV12-4; size: many; DNA: TGTGCCAGCAGTTTTGGGACAGGGAGGCCCCCAGATACGCAGTATTTT; CDR3: CASSFGTGRPPDTQYF
D: .; J: TRBJ1-4; V: TRBV9; size: many; DNA: TGTGCCAGCAGCGTATCAGGGATCGAGGAAAAACTGTTTTTT; CDR3: CASSVSGIEEKLFF
D: .; J: TRBJ2-3; V: TRBV7-2; size: few; DNA: TGTGCCAGCAGCTTAGGGACTTGGACAGATACGCAGTATTTT; CDR3: CASSLGTWTDTQYF
D: .; J: TRBJ2-3; V: TRBV28; size: few; DNA: TGTGCCAGCAGCCAGACACTCGAGGAAACAGATACGCAGTATTTT; CDR3: CASSQTLEETDTQYF
D: TRBD1; J: TRBJ2-6; V: TRBV6-5; size: .; DNA: TGTGCCAGCAGTTCGGGACAGGGAGCTTCTGGGGCCAACGTCCTGACTTTC; CDR3: CASSSGQGASGANVLTF
D: .; J: TRBJ1-6; V: TRBV20-1; size: many; DNA: TGCAGTGCTAGGCACAGGGACATAAATTCACCCCTCCACTTT; CDR3: CSARHRDINSPLHF
D: TRBD1; J: TRBJ2-7; V: TRBV20-1; size: .; DNA: TGCAGTGCTAGAGACCCGACAGGGCCTAGCAGCGCGCAGTACTTC; CDR3: CSARDPTGPSSAQYF
D: TRBD2; J: TRBJ2-1; V: TRBV12-3/TRBV12-4; size: many; DNA: TGTGCCAGCAGTCGGAGCGGGGGTTACAATGAGCAGTTCTTC; CDR3: CASSRSGGYNEQFF
D: .; J: TRBJ1-1; V: TRBV7-9; size: few; DNA: TGTGCCAGCAGCGTAACACCGAACACTGAAGCTTTCTTT; CDR3: CASSVTPNTEAFF
D: TRBD1; J: TRBJ2-7; V: TRBV5-5; size: many; DNA: TGTGCCAGCAGCTTGGAAGTGGGACAGGGATACGAGCAGTACTTC; CDR3: CASSLEVGQGYEQYF
D: TRBD2; J: TRBJ2-1; V: TRBV3-1; size: many; DNA: TGTGCCAGCAGCCACCGAACGGGCGGGGGGGCGATAAATGAGCAGTTCTTC; CDR3: CASSHRTGGGAINEQFF
D: .; J: TRBJ1-2; V: TRBV20-1; size: .; DNA: TGCAGTGCTAGACCCTCTGGCACCCTAAACTATGGCTACACCTTC; CDR3: CSARPSGTLNYGYTF
D: TRBD1; J: TRBJ1-1; V: TRBV4-3; size: few; DNA: TGCGCCAGCAGCCAAGATGTTGGACAGGGGGCAGGAGGCACTGAAGCTTTCTTT; CDR3: CASSQDVGQGAGGTEAFF
D: TRBD2; J: TRBJ2-6; V: TRBV3-1; size: many; DNA: TGTGCCAGCAGCCAACTAGCGGGAGGGCCGAGTGGGGCCAACGTCCTGACTTTC; CDR3: CASSQLAGGPSGANVLTF
D: .; J: TRBJ1-5; V: TRBV12-3/TRBV12-4; size: few; DNA: TGTGCCAGCAGCCCTACTGGGCCTAGCAATCAGCCCCAGCATTTT; CDR3: CASSPTGPSNQPQHF
D: TRBD1; J: TRBJ1-2; V: TRBV5-1; size: few; DNA: TGCGCCAGCAGCTCCGGGACAGGGCTTAATGGCTACACCTTC; CDR3: CASSSGTGLNGYTF
D: .; J: TRBJ1-5; V: TRBV7-2; size: many; DNA: TGTGCCAGCAGCTTAAATGCCGCCAGGGCTGGTCAGCCCCAGCATTTT; CDR3: CASSLNAARAGQPQHF